Below are 20 T cell receptor beta chains sequenced from a single sample in a study of T cells in Graves' hyperthyroidism and ophthalmopathy. Amplified regions were TCR beta CDR3 sequences from RNA transcripts. The HTBI set primed first-round TCR CDR3 RT-PCR. TCRdb itself ran the multiplex PCR reads through MiXCR, one entry per CDR3 protein. The data show approximately 600,000 distinct CDR3 sequences, about 15% seen once. Material for sequencing was blood. The source of these receptors is a woman aged 30 to 39 with Graves' hyperthyroidism that later progressed to Graves' ophthalmopathy.

The chain has TRBV6-1 and TRBJ2-7; 8 bases agree with TRBD1. The CDR3 is made up of 14 amino acids. Germline loops: CDR1 MNHNS, CDR2 SASEGT. The V and J ends lost 7 bases and 2 bases, in that order; junction bases with no gene match: 7. The CDR3 is CASTQDRGTYEQYF. CDR3 nucleotide sequence: TGTGCCAGCACCCAAGACAGGGGCACCTACGAGCAGTACTTC.

This clonotype was recorded a few times. This chain links TRBV9 with TRBJ2-2; D unresolved. Deletions cut 5 bases from V and 5 bases from J, with 10 bases between. This CDR3 region has 13 residues. Germline V CDR1 and CDR2: SGDLS, YYNGEE. CDR3 sequence (DNA): TGTGCCAGCAGTGCAAGTGGAACCGGGGAGCTGTTTTTT. Translation: CASSASGTGELFF.

Many counts were recorded for this clonotype. J is TRBJ1-2 and V is TRBV4-3; D unresolved. Germline V gene sequence: CDR1 LGHNA, CDR2 YSLEER. V lost 0 bases, J lost 7 bases, and 15 bases lay in between. CDR3 length equals 15 residues. CDR3 in amino acids: CASSQEGILAGGYTF. The DNA for the CDR3 is TGCGCCAGCAGCCAAGAGGGCATCCTTGCGGGTGGCTACACCTTC.

This clonotype was seen at least ten times. This chain uses TRBV24-1 with TRBJ1-2; D call uncertain. There are 14 residues in the CDR3. CDR1 KGHDR and CDR2 SFDVKD come from the germline V gene. The V end lost 0 bases, the J end lost 2 bases, and 6 bases lay between the germline ends. The CDR3 spells CATSDLTENYGYTF. The CDR3 DNA reads TGTGCCACCAGTGATTTGACAGAGAACTATGGCTACACCTTC.

In the case of this clonotype: The junction departs from the called germline gene at one end, perhaps through a read error. The rearrangement links TRBV20-1 to TRBJ2-7; D not certain. In germline, CDR1 is DFQATT, CDR2 SNEGSKA (reference sequence). The length of the CDR3 is 11 residues. This CDR3 is CSAPVSYEHYF. The DNA for the CDR3 is TGCAGTGCTCCTGTGTCTTACGAGCACTACTTC.

In this sample, this clonotype turned up many times. The V call is TRBV7-2, the J call TRBJ2-7; possibly TRBD1 or TRBD2 for D (5 bases each). Germline assignment: CDR1 SGHTA and CDR2 FQGNSA. V was shortened by 5 bases and J by 0 bases, with 14 bases between the two germline ends. The length of the CDR3 is 15 residues. The CDR3 is CASSASKGSSYEQYF. DNA of the CDR3: TGTGCCAGCAGCGCTAGTAAGGGGAGCTCCTACGAGCAGTACTTC. The variable domain in full, completed from reference TRBV7-2 and TRBJ2-7, reads GAGVSQSPSNKVTEKGKDVELRCDPISGHTALYWYRQSLGQGLEFLIYFQGNSAPDKSGLPSDRFSAERTGGSVSTLTIQRTQQEDSAVYLCASSASKGSSYEQYFGPGTRLTVT.

This clonotype came up many times. The chain couples TRBV2 to TRBJ2-5, with D unresolved. The CDR3 extends over 13 amino acids. Germline V gene sequence: CDR1 SNHLY, CDR2 FYNNEI. Trimming took 4 bases from V and 2 from J, leaving 8 bases between them. This CDR3 is CASSARKQETQYF. CDR3 in DNA: TGTGCCAGCAGTGCTCGGAAACAAGAGACCCAGTACTTC.

This clonotype has only a few counts. The J gene is TRBJ2-2, the V gene TRBV11-2; D is unclear. The germline V and J ends were trimmed by 4 bases and 5 bases, with 20 bases remaining between them. The germline V gene encodes CDR1 SGHAT and CDR2 FQNNGV. There are 17 residues in the CDR3. The CDR3 nucleotides read TGTGCCAGCAGCTCTTTGGCGGATGCGATGTGGACCGGGGAGCTGTTTTTT. Its protein product is CASSSLADAMWTGELFF.

This clonotype was seen repeatedly, ten times or more. V usage is TRBV18 and J usage is TRBJ1-2; D unclear. The germline V gene has CDR1 KGHSH and CDR2 LQKENI. V was shortened by 3 bases and J by 6 bases, with 11 bases between the two germline ends. This CDR3 is built from 13 residues. CDR3 residues: CASSPVQKDGYTF. The CDR3 nucleotides read TGTGCCAGCTCACCGGTACAGAAGGATGGCTACACCTTC.

This clonotype was seen only a few times. A much larger clone sits a single nucleotide away, making a read error possible. The rearrangement joins TRBV12-3 or TRBV12-4 to TRBJ2-2, with 11 bases matching TRBD2. There are 15 residues in the CDR3. CDR3: CASSIGTSGTGELLF. CDR3 nucleotide sequence: TGTGCCAGCAGTATAGGGACTAGCGGCACCGGGGAGCTGCTTTTT.

Ten or more counts support this clonotype. The V and J genes are TRBV27 and TRBJ2-1; tentative D call: TRBD1 (5 bases). The CDR3 is made up of 14 amino acids. The V and J ends lost 5 bases and 6 bases respectively, with 14 bases between them. CDR1 and CDR2 from the germline V gene are MNHEY and SMNVEV (reference sequence). The CDR3 protein is CASSPLTRGNEQFF. In DNA form, the CDR3 reads TGTGCCAGCAGTCCCCTGACAAGGGGCAATGAGCAGTTCTTC.

This sequence joins TRBV7-9 and TRBJ2-7, with D unresolved. CDR3 length: 13 residues. Trimming took off 5 bases at V and 2 bases at J, with 10 bases between the two ends. Germline V CDR1 and CDR2: SEHNR, FQNEAQ (reference sequence). The CDR3 bases are TGTGCCAGCAGCACCCCCCCGGCCTACGAGCAGTACTTC. This encodes CASSTPPAYEQYF.

The J gene is TRBJ1-2, the V gene TRBV30, with unresolved D. V was trimmed by 5 bases and J by 7 bases, leaving 17 bases between them. The CDR3 has 13 residues. CDR1 and CDR2 (germline): GTSNPN, SVGIG (reference sequence). The chain's CDR3 is CAWGGSLARGYTF. The CDR3 coding sequence is TGTGCCTGGGGCGGATCTCTGGCTCGTGGCTACACCTTC.

Many counts were recorded for this clonotype. This chain links TRBV3-1 with TRBJ1-3; unclear D gene. Trimming pared 0 bases from V and 0 bases from J, leaving 6 bases between. The germline CDR1 and CDR2 sequences are LGHDT and YNNKEL (reference sequence). The CDR3 runs to 15 residues. The CDR3 DNA reads TGTGCCAGCAGCCAAGATCCTTACTCTGGAAACACCATATATTTT. This translates into CASSQDPYSGNTIYF.

Ten or more counts support this clonotype. One end of the junction is discordant with germline, which a read error may explain. The chain couples TRBV19 to TRBJ1-2; D is unclear. In germline, CDR1 is LNHDA, CDR2 SQIVND (reference sequence). This CDR3 comprises 15 residues. CDR3 nucleotide sequence: TGTGCCAGTATTATAACTCCTAATGATTGGTATGGCTACACCTTC. Its protein product is CASIITPNDWYGYTF.

This clonotype was seen ten or more times. The chain joins TRBV5-4 to TRBJ2-3; tentatively, D is TRBD1 or TRBD2 (5 bases each). The CDR3 sequence is 15 residues long. V lost 0 bases, J lost 6 bases, and 14 bases lay in between. Germline CDR1 SGHNT, CDR2 YYREEE (reference sequence). As DNA, the CDR3 is TGTGCCAGCAGCTTGGAGGGTGGGGGTCTGGATACGCAGTATTTT. It specifies CASSLEGGGLDTQYF. Based on the CDR3 plus reference TRBV5-4 and TRBJ2-3, the full variable domain is ETGVTQSPTHLIKTRGQQVTLRCSSQSGHNTVSWYQQALGQGPQFIFQYYREEENGRGNFPPRFSGLQFPNYSSELNVNALELDDSALYLCASSLEGGGLDTQYFGPGTRLTVL.

The rearrangement joins TRBV6-1 to TRBJ2-7; D may be TRBD1 or TRBD2 (5 bases each). V was cut by 5 bases and J by 1 base, with 15 bases left in between. Germline V lookup: CDR1 MNHNS, CDR2 SASEGT. This CDR3 contains 15 residues. The CDR3 DNA sequence: TGTGCCAGCAGTCATCATCCGGGACGGTCCTACGAGCAGTACTTC. This sequence encodes CASSHHPGRSYEQYF.

J is TRBJ2-3 and V is TRBV19; 11 nucleotides agree with TRBD2. The CDR3 is 20 residues long. Trimming removed 3 bases from V and 4 bases from J; junction bases left unmatched: 18. The germline gives CDR1 LNHDA, CDR2 SQIVND (reference sequence). The CDR3 loop reads CASSIGLAGGRAYGADTQYF. The CDR3 DNA follows: TGTGCCAGTAGTATCGGGCTAGCGGGAGGCCGGGCATACGGCGCAGATACGCAGTATTTT.

This clonotype was seen repeatedly, ten times or more. The chain couples TRBV27 to TRBJ1-5; D is perhaps TRBD1 (6 bases). The germline V and J ends were trimmed by 3 bases and 5 bases, with 11 bases remaining between them. The CDR3 sequence is 14 residues long. Germline CDR1 and CDR2: MNHEY and SMNVEV (reference sequence). Here the CDR3 reads CASSFGTSHQPQHF. For the CDR3, the DNA is TGTGCCAGCAGTTTTGGGACATCTCATCAGCCCCAGCATTTT.

This clonotype has a count of ten or more. The chain has TRBV2 and TRBJ1-2; 8 bases agree with TRBD1. Germline CDR1 and CDR2: SNHLY and FYNNEI. The ends lost 3 bases at V and 7 bases at J; junction bases unmatched: 7. The CDR3 is 14 amino acids. CDR3 sequence: CASSDGQGAAGYTF. The CDR3 DNA is TGTGCCAGCAGTGATGGTCAGGGGGCGGCTGGCTACACCTTC.